This T cell receptor (beta chain) was captured by sequencing in a study of post-analysis software for immune sequencing data. Study-level background: Courses of disease covered relapsing-remitting, secondary progressive and progressive-relapsing multiple sclerosis. Study results and caveats: The five TRBV segments detected at higher frequency in patients than in controls included TRBV5-6, TRBV5-1 and TRBV20-1. F measure clustering grouped samples strongly by preparation batch.

Trimming removed 5 bases at V and 3 bases at J, with 11 bases between. CDR3 length equals 14 residues. Libraries were made from TCR beta cDNA, and they carried unique molecular identifiers. cDNA molecules numbering roughly 0.5 million came from roughly 0.93 to 9.6 million T cells. TCRdb processed the PCR reads anew with MiXCR; each CDR3 protein has one entry. The sample records roughly 800,000 distinct CDR3 sequences, around 42% being singletons. Turning to this clonotype: The antigen is not known.

This clonotype originated in a girl aged 5-17 years with multiple sclerosis. Sequencing was performed on blood. The V call is TRBV12-3 or TRBV12-4, the J call TRBJ1-5; TRBD1 is a possible D gene (6 bases). CDR3 residues: CASSVDRNNQPQHF. CDR3 DNA sequence: TGTGCCAGCAGTGTGGACAGAAACAATCAGCCCCAGCATTTT.